This T cell receptor beta chain was obtained from a study of CD8 T cells in ankylosing spondylitis. Overall study findings and caveats: Reportedly, significant enrichment of disease-linked clones occurred in matched ankylosing spondylitis synovial fluid. It appeared that ankylosing spondylitis blood was characterized by a TCR beta motif of several highly homologous variants.

CDR3 length: 19 amino acids. Germline V lookup: CDR1 SGHAT, CDR2 FQNNGV. V was pared by 4 bases and J by 1 base, with 16 bases of the junction left unmatched. This clonotype occurred many times. What it recognizes is unknown. MiXCR, run by TCRdb on the 5' RACE reads, gives a single entry per CDR3 protein. The repertoire consists of more than 650,000 distinct CDR3 sequences, with approximately 10% occurring once and the leading ten covering less than 0.65%. The clonotype originates from a male donor with ankylosing spondylitis. The chain joins TRBV11-2 to TRBJ2-3; 8 bases are a match to TRBD2. The sequenced material came from blood, either unsorted or a sorted T cell fraction (not recorded which). The CDR3 bases are TGTGCCAGCAGCTCTCTAGGCCGTGGGCGGGAGGCCCGCACAGATACGCAGTATTTT. It encodes CASSSLGRGREARTDTQYF.